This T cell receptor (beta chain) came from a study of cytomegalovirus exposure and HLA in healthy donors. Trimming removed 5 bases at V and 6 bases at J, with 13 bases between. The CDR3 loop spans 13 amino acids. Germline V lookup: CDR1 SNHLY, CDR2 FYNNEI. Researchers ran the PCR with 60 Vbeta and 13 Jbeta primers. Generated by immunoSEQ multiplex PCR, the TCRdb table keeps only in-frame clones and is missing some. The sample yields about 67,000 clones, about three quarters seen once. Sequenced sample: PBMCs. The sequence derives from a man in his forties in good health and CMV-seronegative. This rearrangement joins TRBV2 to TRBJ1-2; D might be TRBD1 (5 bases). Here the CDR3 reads CASSLGHLDGYTF. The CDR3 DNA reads TGTGCCAGCAGTCTAGGACACCTCGATGGCTACACCTTC.